In this sample, the clone carrying this T cell receptor (beta chain) turned up many times. Its antigen is unknown. These data are taken from a study of T cells in Graves' hyperthyroidism and ophthalmopathy. Diagnosis relied on clinical symptoms, serum thyroxine and TRAb, thyroid ultrasound and orbital computed tomography. RNA transcripts gave rise to amplified TCR beta CDR3 regions. Primed by the HTBI set, a first-round RT-PCR was run on the TCR CDR3. TCRdb passed the multiplex PCR reads through MiXCR, listing each CDR3 protein once. The sample has roughly 700,000 distinct CDR3 sequences, less than 15% seen once. Points from the study as a whole: From stable hyperthyroidism, ophthalmopathy was separated by a 13 V-J model. A median roughly 6.6 months before onset, the model predicted ophthalmopathy. Blood also carried most thyroid clonotypes expanded above 0.001.

Between the trimmed V and J ends, which lost 6 bases and 1 base, there was a span of 17 bases. The CDR3 totals 15 residues. Germline values: CDR1 SQVTM, CDR2 ANQGSEA. This TCR was recovered from a woman between 18 and 30 years old with Graves' hyperthyroidism. The chain joins TRBV29-1 to TRBJ2-3; no reliable D call. Sequencing was done on a sample of blood. The CDR3 DNA is TGCAGCGTGGCCACACAGAACCATCGCACAGATACGCAGTATTTT. Protein: CSVATQNHRTDTQYF.